Each of the 21 T cell receptor beta chains below was sequenced from the same sample in a study of T cell changes during pregnancy in multiple sclerosis (dated by TCRdb to between 2018 and 2020). Receptor amplification or capture employed the immunoSEQ multiplex PCR assay. Sourced from immuneACCESS, this table was stored by TCRdb with only in-frame sequences that have V and J called. A share of the clones is absent; for the studies checked, an unresolved V gene accounts for under half, and the remainder has no known explanation. The sample table contains 60,000 to 65,000 clones; only one count was recorded for around 93% of them. The top ten hold roughly 2.3% of the sample. This specimen was peripheral blood, taken in the first trimester of pregnancy. The receptors come from a female donor with multiple sclerosis, enrolled in a pregnancy study.

This clone turned up a few times. The chain carries TRBV7-2 and TRBJ2-7; TRBD1 matches at 10 bases. The junction had 10 bases not matched to a gene; V was cut back by 5 bases and J by 6 bases. Germline V CDR1 and CDR2: SGHTA, FQGNSA. CDR3 length: 15 residues. CDR3 sequence reads: CASSLVGQGMAEQYF. The CDR3 DNA is TGTGCCAGCAGCCTAGTGGGACAGGGGATGGCCGAGCAGTACTTC.

This chain connects TRBV4-3 to TRBJ2-1; maybe TRBD1 (6 bases). CDR1 is LGHNA and CDR2 is YSLEER in the germline V gene. Trimming removed 6 bases from V and 4 bases from J, with 19 bases in between. CDR3 length: 16 amino acids. This CDR3 reads CASREDVVRGYNEQFF. In DNA, the CDR3 is TGCGCCAGCAGAGAAGATGTTGTCAGGGGATACAATGAGCAGTTCTTC.

The chain links TRBV7-2 to TRBJ2-3; possible D gene TRBD2, 5 bases. The CDR3 is 15 amino acids. V lost 5 bases to trimming and J lost 4 bases, with 16 bases between them. Germline V gene data show CDR1 as SGHTA and CDR2 as FQGNSA. CDR3 DNA sequence: TGTGCCAGCAGCCCGCGGGCGGGTGTCGCAGATACGCAGTATTTT. This gives the protein CASSPRAGVADTQYF.

This clone was picked up one time. J is TRBJ2-1 and V is TRBV6-6; 8 positions match TRBD1. CDR3 length: 13 amino acids. The V gene's germline CDR1 is MNHNY and CDR2 SVGAGI (reference sequence). J was trimmed by 2 bases and V by 8 bases; bases with no gene match: 2. The CDR3 spells CASGQGAYNEQFF. The CDR3 region has the DNA TGTGCCAGCGGACAGGGAGCCTACAATGAGCAGTTCTTC.

This rearrangement joins TRBV15 to TRBJ1-2, with 8 nucleotides matching TRBD1. Germline trimming cut 0 bases from V and 6 bases from J; bases unmatched to any gene: 3. Germline V gives CDR1 LNHNV, CDR2 YYDKDF (reference sequence). The CDR3 loop spans 14 amino acids. Written as DNA, the CDR3 is TGTGCCACCAGCAGAGAGGACAGGGTCGATGGCTACACCTTC. Protein sequence: CATSREDRVDGYTF.

The chain's CDR3 is CASSPDYAGNTEAFF. The CDR3 DNA is TGTGCCAGCAGTCCGGATTATGCAGGGAACACTGAAGCTTTCTTT. The rearrangement uses TRBV27 and TRBJ1-1, with unresolved D. Germline values: CDR1 MNHEY, CDR2 SMNVEV (reference sequence). The germline V and J ends were trimmed by 5 bases and 1 base, with 14 bases remaining between them. The CDR3 sequence is 15 residues long.

This sequence joins TRBV5-6 and TRBJ2-7, with D maybe TRBD2 (6 bases). The CDR3 is made up of 14 amino acids. Germline V CDR1 and CDR2: SGHDT, YYEEEE. V was pared by 4 bases and J by 5 bases, with 16 bases between. The CDR3 DNA follows: TGTGCCAGCAGCATGGGACTTCGGTCGGACGAGCAGTACTTC. It is translated as CASSMGLRSDEQYF.

J is TRBJ2-1 and V is TRBV2; TRBD2 matches 16 bases. Germline values: CDR1 SNHLY, CDR2 FYNNEI. The CDR3 loop spans 20 amino acids. Unmatched junction bases numbered 17, after V lost 4 bases and J lost 8 bases. The CDR3 protein is CASSVPTGTSGRAQVDEQFF. The CDR3 DNA reads as TGTGCCAGCAGTGTACCTACCGGGACTAGCGGGAGGGCCCAGGTCGATGAGCAGTTCTTC.

The genes are TRBV13 and TRBJ2-7; 10 bases are shared with TRBD2. After removal of 5 bases from V and 9 bases from J, the junction contained 22 bases not matched to a gene. CDR3 length equals 18 residues. CDR1 is PRHDT and CDR2 is FYEKMQ in the germline V gene (reference sequence). CDR3 sequence reads: CASSHRGPGLAGATGQYF. CDR3 DNA sequence: TGTGCCAGCAGCCACCGAGGGCCCGGGCTAGCGGGAGCTACAGGGCAGTACTTC.

The J gene is TRBJ2-7, the V gene TRBV7-9, with TRBD1 matching 9 bases. Trimming took 5 bases from V and 5 from J; bases not matched to a gene: 4. The CDR3 contains 13 residues. Germline-derived CDR1 and CDR2 are SEHNR and FQNEAQ (reference sequence). The CDR3 region is CASSRQGDHEQYF. The CDR3, as DNA: TGTGCCAGCAGCCGACAGGGGGATCACGAGCAGTACTTC.

The CDR3 DNA reads TGCGCCAGCAGCTTGGCAGCGGGAGGCGAGCAGTTCTTC. Translating it yields CASSLAAGGEQFF. The chain recombines TRBV5-1 with TRBJ2-1; 9 nucleotides agree with TRBD2. Looked up from germline, CDR1 is SGHRS and CDR2 is YFSETQ. The CDR3 sequence is 13 residues long. The V and J ends lost 0 bases and 10 bases, in that order; junction bases with no gene match: 2.

The V gene is TRBV10-3, the J gene TRBJ1-1; D perhaps matches TRBD1 (6 bases). The CDR3 is 14 amino acids. CDR1 is ENHRY, CDR2 SYGVKD, per germline. V lost 2 bases, J lost 1 base, and 8 bases lay in between. CDR3 in amino acids: CAISEDRTNTEAFF. The CDR3 coding sequence is TGTGCCATCAGTGAGGACAGGACGAACACTGAAGCTTTCTTT.

This rearrangement joins TRBV19 to TRBJ1-3; D gene uncertain. Germline V CDR1 and CDR2: LNHDA, SQIVND (reference sequence). The CDR3 has 17 amino acids. V lost 5 bases and J 0 bases, leaving 17 bases between the germline ends. The CDR3 nucleotides are TGTGCCAGTAGTCATCTCAGGCAGGCCTACTCTGGAAACACCATATATTTT. Amino acids: CASSHLRQAYSGNTIYF.

The J gene is TRBJ1-5, the V gene TRBV28; 7 bases map to TRBD1. Trimming at V came to 6 bases and at J to 4 bases, leaving 9 bases not matched to a gene. The germline V gene encodes CDR1 MDHEN and CDR2 SYDVKM. This CDR3 is 15 amino acids long. CDR3 DNA sequence: TGTGCCAGCAGCCCAGGGGGGAGAAGGAATCAGCCCCAGCATTTT. It translates to CASSPGGRRNQPQHF. The whole variable domain, filled in from reference TRBV28 and TRBJ1-5, reads DVKVTQSSRYLVKRTGEKVFLECVQDMDHENMFWYRQDPGLGLRLIYFSYDVKMKEKGDIPEGYSVSREKKERFSLILESASTNQTSMYLCASSPGGRRNQPQHFGDGTRLSIL.

The chain combines TRBV28 with TRBJ2-1, with 12 bases aligning to TRBD2. The V gene's germline CDR1 is MDHEN and CDR2 SYDVKM. This CDR3 contains 15 residues. V dropped 3 bases and J dropped 6; count of bases not matched to a gene: 3. CDR3 nucleotides: TGTGCCAGCAGTTTCCTAGCGGGAGGGGGCAATGAGCAGTTCTTC. Translation: CASSFLAGGGNEQFF.

J is TRBJ1-1 and V is TRBV11-2, with D possibly TRBD1 on 5 matching bases. Trimming took 0 bases from V and 4 from J, leaving 15 bases between them. The germline gives CDR1 SGHAT, CDR2 FQNNGV. This CDR3 is built from 16 residues. The CDR3 DNA reads TGTGCCAGCAGCTTAGAGCGTCGGGGCGGGGGCACTGAAGCTTTCTTT. Translating gives CASSLERRGGGTEAFF. The full variable domain, rest sourced from reference TRBV11-2 and TRBJ1-1, is EAGVAQSPRYKIIEKRQSVAFWCNPISGHATLYWYQQILGQGPKLLIQFQNNGVVDDSQLPKDRFSAERLKGVDSTLKIQPAKLEDSAVYLCASSLERRGGGTEAFFGQGTRLTVV.

J is TRBJ2-7 and V is TRBV7-6; D perhaps matches TRBD1 (6 bases). CDR1 and CDR2 (germline): SGHVS, FNYEAQ. The CDR3 has 13 amino acids. Deletions cut 2 bases from V and 4 bases from J, with 9 bases between. In nucleotides, the CDR3 is TGTGCCAGCAGCTTACACAGGGATTACGAGCAGTACTTC. Translating it yields CASSLHRDYEQYF.

This clone was seen once. The rearrangement links TRBV5-6 to TRBJ2-5, with 9 bases aligning to TRBD1. The V and J ends lost 4 bases and 5 bases, in that order; junction bases with no gene match: 15. The CDR3 runs to 17 residues. The V gene's germline CDR1 is SGHDT and CDR2 YYEEEE. CDR3 loop: CASSRHQWDRASETQYF. The CDR3 nucleotides read TGTGCCAGCAGCCGACACCAGTGGGACAGGGCTTCGGAGACCCAGTACTTC.

This clone was recorded once. The V and J genes are TRBV4-3 and TRBJ2-2; D is ambiguous. Trimming took off 0 bases at V and 0 bases at J, with 8 bases between the two ends. The germline gives CDR1 LGHNA, CDR2 YSLEER. The CDR3 is 16 residues long. The CDR3 coding sequence is TGCGCCAGCAGCCAAGATTTCAGCGCGAACACCGGGGAGCTGTTTTTT. Protein product: CASSQDFSANTGELFF.

The chain employs TRBV2 and TRBJ2-1, with 11 bases aligning to TRBD2. After removal of 5 bases from V and 0 bases from J, the junction contained 6 bases not matched to a gene. The length of the CDR3 is 17 residues. CDR1 and CDR2 from the germline V gene are SNHLY and FYNNEI. DNA of the CDR3: TGTGCCAGCAGTAAGACTAGCGGGATTTACTCCTACAATGAGCAGTTCTTC. Protein sequence: CASSKTSGIYSYNEQFF.

V is TRBV28 and J is TRBJ2-7, with D possibly matching TRBD2 (5 bases). Trimming pared 10 bases from V and 2 bases from J, leaving 15 bases between. Per germline, CDR1 MDHEN and CDR2 SYDVKM. This CDR3 has 13 amino acids. The DNA of the CDR3 is TGTGCCACCACCGAGGGAGTCCCCTACGAGCAGTACTTC. Translation gives CATTEGVPYEQYF.